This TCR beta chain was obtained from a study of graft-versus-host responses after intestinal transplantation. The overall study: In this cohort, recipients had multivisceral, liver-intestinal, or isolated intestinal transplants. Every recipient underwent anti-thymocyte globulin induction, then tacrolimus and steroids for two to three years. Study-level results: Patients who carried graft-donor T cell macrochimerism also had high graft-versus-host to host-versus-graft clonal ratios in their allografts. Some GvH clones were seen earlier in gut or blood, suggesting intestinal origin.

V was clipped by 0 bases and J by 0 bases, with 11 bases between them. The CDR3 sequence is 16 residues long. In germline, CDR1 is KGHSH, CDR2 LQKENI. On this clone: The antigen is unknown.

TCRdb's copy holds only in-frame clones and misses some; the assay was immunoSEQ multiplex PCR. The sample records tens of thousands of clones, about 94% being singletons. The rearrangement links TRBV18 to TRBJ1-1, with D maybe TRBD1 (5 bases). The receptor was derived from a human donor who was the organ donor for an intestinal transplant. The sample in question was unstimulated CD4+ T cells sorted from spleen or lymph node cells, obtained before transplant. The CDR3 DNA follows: TGTGCCAGCTCACCACCTATGGGACTTATGAACACTGAAGCTTTCTTT. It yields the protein CASSPPMGLMNTEAFF.